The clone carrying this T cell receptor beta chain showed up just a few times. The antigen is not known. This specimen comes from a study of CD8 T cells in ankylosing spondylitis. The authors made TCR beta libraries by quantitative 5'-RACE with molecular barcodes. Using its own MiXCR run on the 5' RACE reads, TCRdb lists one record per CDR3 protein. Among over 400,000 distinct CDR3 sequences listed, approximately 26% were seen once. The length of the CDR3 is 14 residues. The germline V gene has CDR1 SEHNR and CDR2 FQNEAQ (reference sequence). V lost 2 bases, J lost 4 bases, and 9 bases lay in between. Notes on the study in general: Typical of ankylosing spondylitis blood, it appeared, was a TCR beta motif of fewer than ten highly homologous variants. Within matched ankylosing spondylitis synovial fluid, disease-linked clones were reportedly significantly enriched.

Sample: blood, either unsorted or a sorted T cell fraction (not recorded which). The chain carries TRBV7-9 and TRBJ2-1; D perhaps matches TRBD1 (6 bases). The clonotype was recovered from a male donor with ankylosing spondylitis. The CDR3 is CASSLIQGYNEQFF. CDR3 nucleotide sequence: TGTGCCAGCAGCTTAATTCAGGGGTACAATGAGCAGTTCTTC. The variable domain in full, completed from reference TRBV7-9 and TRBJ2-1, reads DTGVSQNPRHKITKRGQNVTFRCDPISEHNRLYWYRQTLGQGPEFLTYFQNEAQLEKSRLLSDRFSAERPKGSFSTLEIQRTEQGDSAMYLCASSLIQGYNEQFFGPGTRLTVL.